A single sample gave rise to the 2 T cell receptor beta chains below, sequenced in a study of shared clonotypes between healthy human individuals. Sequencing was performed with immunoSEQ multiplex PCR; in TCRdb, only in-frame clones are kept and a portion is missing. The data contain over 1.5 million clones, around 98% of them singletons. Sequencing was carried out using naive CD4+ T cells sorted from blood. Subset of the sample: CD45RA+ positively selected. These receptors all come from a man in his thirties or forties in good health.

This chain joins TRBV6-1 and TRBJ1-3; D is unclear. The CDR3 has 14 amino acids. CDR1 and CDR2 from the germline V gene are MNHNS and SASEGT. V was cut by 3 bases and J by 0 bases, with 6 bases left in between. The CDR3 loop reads CASSDGFSGNTIYF. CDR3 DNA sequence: TGTGCCAGCAGTGACGGTTTCTCTGGAAACACCATATATTTT.

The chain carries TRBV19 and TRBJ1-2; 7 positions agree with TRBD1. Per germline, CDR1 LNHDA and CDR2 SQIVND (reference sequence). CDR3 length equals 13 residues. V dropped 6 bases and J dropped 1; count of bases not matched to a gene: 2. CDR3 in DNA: TGTGCCAGTAGCAGGGACAGTAACTATGGCTACACCTTC. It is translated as CASSRDSNYGYTF. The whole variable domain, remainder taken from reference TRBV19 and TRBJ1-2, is DGGITQSPKYLFRKEGQNVTLSCEQNLNHDAMYWYRQDPGQGLRLIYYSQIVNDFQKGDIAEGYSVSREKKESFPLTVTSAQKNPTAFYLCASSRDSNYGYTFGSGTRLTVV.